This T cell receptor (beta chain) was captured by sequencing in a study of blood T cell repertoires in COVID-19. Study information: COVID-19 samples, acute and convalescent, were from the United States, Italy and Spain. T cells, B-cell-depleted T cells, or PBMCs supplied cDNA or gDNA.

Seattle's cohort entered during active infection and was followed longitudinally. The CDR3 length is 13 residues. Trimming removed 5 bases from V and 5 bases from J, with 9 bases in between. CDR1 and CDR2 (germline): SGHNT, YENEEA. In the study's own analysis: Estimation of nucleated cell counts relied on the amplification of reference gene primers. Some clones are missing from TCRdb's copy, which holds only in-frame ones; the method was immunoSEQ multiplex PCR. V and J calls and clone size are those listed in that table; D and trimming were worked out from the DNA. The table records over 250,000 clones, approximately 88% of them present only once.

The receptor's source is an older woman with COVID-19, enrolled during active disease. The chain couples TRBV11-3 to TRBJ2-2, with D unresolved. Sequenced input: peripheral blood. CDR3 nucleotide sequence: TGTGCCAGCAGCCAAATAACAACCGGGGAGCTGTTTTTT. Its protein is CASSQITTGELFF.